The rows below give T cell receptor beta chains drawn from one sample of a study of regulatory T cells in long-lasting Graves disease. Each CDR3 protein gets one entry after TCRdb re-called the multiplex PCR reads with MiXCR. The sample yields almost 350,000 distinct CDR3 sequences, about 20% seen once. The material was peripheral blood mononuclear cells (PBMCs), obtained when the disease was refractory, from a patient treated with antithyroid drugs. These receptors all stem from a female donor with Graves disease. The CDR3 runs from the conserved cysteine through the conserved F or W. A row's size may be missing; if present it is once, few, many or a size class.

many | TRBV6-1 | CASRAPDRVGEQYF
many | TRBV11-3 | CASSLVTADNSPLHF
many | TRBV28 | CASSPRTGAGVKAFF
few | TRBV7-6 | CASSLGTGRQPQHF
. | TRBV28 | CASSFIGTDTQYF
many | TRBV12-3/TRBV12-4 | CASSFGLLYEQYF
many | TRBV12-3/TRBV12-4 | CASSFRDQGYTF
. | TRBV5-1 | CASSLDYREGNTIYF
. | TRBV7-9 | CASSLYARGGNEQFF
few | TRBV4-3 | CASSPGPLNYGYTF
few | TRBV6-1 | CAIRTGANYGYTF
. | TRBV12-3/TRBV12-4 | CASSSAGIEAFF
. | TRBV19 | CASRDRGLSPLHF
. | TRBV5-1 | CASSLVPGGGSGANVLTF
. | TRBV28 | CAGGGGYSNQPQHF
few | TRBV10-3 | CAISPTRSNEQFF
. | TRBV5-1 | CASSLDGEYNEQFF
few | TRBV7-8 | CASSELVPVDIQYF
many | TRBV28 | CASRQPPGQRTSGANVLTF
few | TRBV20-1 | CSASKGTGGTDTQYF
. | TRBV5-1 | CASRPTSGLGEPQHF
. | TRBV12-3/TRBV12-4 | CASSSRDRQRTEAFF
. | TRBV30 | CAWTLKRGPIYGYTF
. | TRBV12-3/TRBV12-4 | CASSFGEVGNTIYF
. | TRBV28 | CASSPGGGEGHF
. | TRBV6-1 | CASCPNPYNEQFF
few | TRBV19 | CASRGYSNQPQHF